What follows are 18 T cell receptor beta chains derived from one specimen sequenced in a study of identical twins. One entry per CDR3 protein, called by TCRdb with MiXCR from the 5' RACE reads. Of 600,000 to 800,000 distinct CDR3 sequences in the sample, about 20% are singletons; the top ten hold around 4.4%. Another study also made use of these data, one on T cells expressing NK-cell markers.

The sequenced sample was PBMCs. These receptors were obtained from a woman between 18 and 29 years old in good health.

V usage is TRBV12-3 or TRBV12-4 and J usage is TRBJ2-3; 7 bases agree with TRBD2. V gave up 6 bases and J gave up 10 bases; unmatched junction bases: 7. The CDR3 is made up of 12 amino acids. This CDR3 is CASSVTGGSQYF. CDR3 nucleotides: TGTGCCAGCAGCGTCACCGGGGGGTCGCAGTATTTT.

This clonotype has just a few counts. The rearrangement uses TRBV10-3 and TRBJ1-6, with no clear D. Looked up from germline, CDR1 is ENHRY and CDR2 is SYGVKD. V lost 3 bases and J lost 0, with 9 bases in between. The CDR3 runs to 16 residues. CDR3 sequence: CAISDLVGSYNSPLHF. The CDR3 bases are TGTGCCATCAGTGACCTCGTGGGCTCCTATAATTCACCCCTCCACTTT.

This chain links TRBV15 with TRBJ1-4; maybe TRBD1 (5 bases). The V gene lost 3 bases and the J gene lost 3 bases, with 14 bases spanning the gap. Per germline, CDR1 LNHNV and CDR2 YYDKDF (reference sequence). This CDR3 has 16 residues. CDR3 protein: CATSSNGGTPNEKLFF. In DNA form, the CDR3 reads TGTGCCACCAGCAGCAACGGGGGGACTCCTAATGAAAAACTGTTTTTT.

The J gene is TRBJ1-6, the V gene TRBV2; a possible D gene is TRBD1 (6 bases). Germline CDR1 is SNHLY and CDR2 is FYNNEI. The CDR3 totals 13 residues. CDR3 nucleotide sequence: TGTGTTGACAGGAGCTCCTATAATTCACCCCTCCACTTT. This encodes CVDRSSYNSPLHF.

This chain joins TRBV3-1 and TRBJ2-7; TRBD1 is a possible D gene (6 bases). Germline V gene lookup returns CDR1 LGHDT and CDR2 YNNKEL (reference sequence). This CDR3 region has 17 residues. Trimming removed 0 bases from V and 0 bases from J, with 15 bases in between. Written as DNA, the CDR3 is TGTGCCAGCAGCCAAGATCCCGTGACAGGTGACTCCTACGAGCAGTACTTC. Amino acids: CASSQDPVTGDSYEQYF.

This clonotype has at least ten counts. J is TRBJ2-7 and V is TRBV7-2; D gene uncertain. The ends were cut back, 1 base at V and 5 bases at J, with 9 bases in the middle. This CDR3 is built from 13 residues. Germline values: CDR1 SGHTA, CDR2 FQGNSA. The CDR3 nucleotides are TGTGCCAGCAGCTTAGAGGGTCCGGACGAGCAGTACTTC. Amino acid sequence: CASSLEGPDEQYF.

The J gene is TRBJ2-7, the V gene TRBV7-2; no clear D. Germline assignment: CDR1 SGHTA and CDR2 FQGNSA. The length of the CDR3 is 12 residues. Trimming left V 5 bases short and J 4 bases short, with 9 bases between. The CDR3, as DNA: TGTGCCAGCAGCCCTAGACGATACGAGCAGTACTTC. Translating gives CASSPRRYEQYF.

V usage is TRBV12-3 or TRBV12-4 and J usage is TRBJ2-1, with TRBD2 matching 16 bases. With 5 bases clipped from V and 5 bases from J, the junction kept 9 bases outside the gene matches. There are 18 residues in the CDR3. The CDR3 sequence: CASSPPGLAGGAHNEQFF. The CDR3 coding sequence is TGTGCCAGCAGTCCACCGGGACTAGCGGGAGGGGCTCACAATGAGCAGTTCTTC.

The chain employs TRBV11-2 and TRBJ2-1, with 10 bases identical to TRBD2. Per the germline V gene, CDR1 is SGHAT and CDR2 is FQNNGV. The CDR3 has 14 residues. V shed 1 base, J shed 9 bases, and the junction held 3 bases outside the gene matches. CDR3 protein: CASSLVAGGREQFF. DNA of the CDR3: TGTGCCAGCAGCTTAGTAGCGGGGGGACGTGAGCAGTTCTTC.

This clonotype appeared once. V gene TRBV10-3 combines with J gene TRBJ2-1, with D maybe TRBD2 (6 bases). V lost 4 bases, J lost 7 bases, and 11 bases lay in between. This CDR3 spans 13 amino acids. The V gene's germline CDR1 is ENHRY and CDR2 SYGVKD. This chain's CDR3 is CAISVGGVNEQFF. The CDR3 DNA reads TGTGCCATCAGTGTAGGAGGGGTGAATGAGCAGTTCTTC.

The sample holds a few counts of this clonotype. This chain links TRBV13 with TRBJ2-7; 11 nucleotides align to TRBD2. CDR1 and CDR2 from the germline V gene are PRHDT and FYEKMQ (reference sequence). Losses at the gene ends were 5 bases for V and 3 bases for J; bases not matched to a gene: 9. This CDR3 is built from 16 residues. The CDR3 protein is CASSPSTGTSGYEQYF. CDR3 in DNA: TGTGCCAGCAGCCCGAGCACCGGGACTAGCGGCTACGAGCAGTACTTC.

V and J are TRBV12-3 or TRBV12-4 and TRBJ2-5; D possibly corresponds to TRBD2 (7 bases). Trimming pared 4 bases from V and 4 bases from J, leaving 16 bases between. The CDR3 contains 15 residues. CDR3 protein: CASSSDAGGRETQYF. The CDR3 DNA sequence: TGTGCCAGCAGTTCCGACGCCGGGGGGCGAGAGACCCAGTACTTC.

This clonotype turned up a few times. The chain carries TRBV12-3 or TRBV12-4 and TRBJ2-1, with TRBD2 matching over 7 bases. The CDR3 consists of 16 residues. With V trimmed by 6 bases and J by 4 bases, 12 bases remained unmatched. In DNA form, the CDR3 reads TGTGCCAGCAGGCCGACCGGGACTACAGGATACAATGAGCAGTTCTTC. This codes for CASRPTGTTGYNEQFF.

The genes are TRBV12-3 or TRBV12-4 and TRBJ1-2; D gene unclear. This CDR3 spans 13 amino acids. With 5 bases removed from V and 2 bases from J, the gap between germline ends came to 9 bases. CDR3 coding DNA: TGTGCCAGCAGTAAATCTGCAAACTATGGCTACACCTTC. Translated: CASSKSANYGYTF.

This clonotype was counted between two and nine times. The rearrangement links TRBV10-2 to TRBJ2-7; 7 bases fit TRBD1. Looked up from germline, CDR1 is WSHSY and CDR2 is SAAADI. CDR3 size: 15 residues. The V and J ends lost 8 bases and 6 bases, in that order; junction bases with no gene match: 16. CDR3 region: CASCTPGTAMGEQYF. In DNA form, the CDR3 reads TGCGCCAGCTGCACCCCCGGGACAGCGATGGGCGAGCAGTACTTC.

The gene calls are TRBV7-8 and TRBJ2-2; D is uncertain. The CDR3 consists of 14 residues. CDR1 is SGHVS, CDR2 FQNEAQ, per germline. Trimming stripped 2 bases from V and 6 bases from J, with 10 bases between. The CDR3 DNA reads TGTGCCAGCAGCTTACTCCTCCTGCCCGGGGAGCTGTTTTTT. Residues: CASSLLLLPGELFF. The variable domain in full, completed from reference TRBV7-8 and TRBJ2-2, reads GAGVSQSPRYKVAKRGQDVALRCDPISGHVSLFWYQQALGQGPEFLTYFQNEAQLDKSGLPSDRFFAERPEGSVSTLKIQRTQQEDSAVYLCASSLLLLPGELFFGEGSRLTVL.

This clonotype showed up just a few times. The chain couples TRBV30 to TRBJ2-7; D possibly corresponds to TRBD1 (6 bases). Deletions cut 5 bases from V and 3 bases from J, with 17 bases between. Germline V gene data show CDR1 as GTSNPN and CDR2 as SVGIG (reference sequence). This CDR3 is 14 amino acids long. The CDR3 DNA follows: TGTGCCTGGCACCCGGGACACGGCGTCTACGAGCAGTACTTC. Protein product: CAWHPGHGVYEQYF.

V is TRBV4-1 and J is TRBJ2-3, with D hard to call. CDR3 length equals 19 residues. Germline loops: CDR1 MGHRA, CDR2 YSYEKL. The germline V and J ends were trimmed by 4 bases and 1 base, with 24 bases remaining between them. The CDR3 protein is CASSPPQAYKLVRTDTQYF. In DNA, the CDR3 is TGCGCCAGCAGCCCGCCTCAGGCGTACAAACTCGTTCGCACAGATACGCAGTATTTT.